A selection of T cell receptor beta chains follows, all from one sample in a study of neurological immune-mediated disorders. TCRdb passed the 5' RACE reads through MiXCR, listing each CDR3 protein once. The sample lists about 55,000 distinct CDR3 sequences, around 4.4% seen once, with approximately 2.8% in the top ten. Material: PBMCs. All receptors derive from a man in his forties or fifties with multiple sclerosis. Both conserved end residues are part of each CDR3. The order of the fields is J gene, D gene, clone size, V gene, CDR3 protein, CDR3 DNA. The D gene is left open where the match is weak. For some rows the clone size is stated as once, few or many, or as a class when expanded; others skip it.

j_gene: TRBJ2-3; d_gene: NA; abundance: many; v_gene: TRBV7-9; CDR3aa: CASSLDWGLRDTQYF; CDR3nt: TGTGCCAGCAGCTTGGATTGGGGTTTGAGAGATACGCAGTATTTT
j_gene: TRBJ2-1; d_gene: NA; abundance: many; v_gene: TRBV11-2; CDR3aa: CASSLVGVYNEQFF; CDR3nt: TGTGCCAGCAGCTTAGTCGGGGTGTACAATGAGCAGTTCTTC
j_gene: TRBJ2-7; d_gene: TRBD2; abundance: NA; v_gene: TRBV7-6; CDR3aa: CANSLTSGAYEQYF; CDR3nt: TGTGCCAACAGCCTAACTAGCGGCGCCTACGAGCAGTACTTC
j_gene: TRBJ2-7; d_gene: NA; abundance: NA; v_gene: TRBV2; CDR3aa: CASSRGSAYEQYF; CDR3nt: TGTGCCAGCTCAAGGGGTAGCGCCTACGAGCAGTACTTC
j_gene: TRBJ2-7; d_gene: NA; abundance: many; v_gene: TRBV18; CDR3aa: CASSPAGPYYEQYF; CDR3nt: TGTGCCAGCTCACCAGCGGGGCCTTACTACGAGCAGTACTTC
j_gene: TRBJ2-7; d_gene: TRBD1; abundance: few; v_gene: TRBV20-1; CDR3aa: CSALTGGASYEQYF; CDR3nt: TGCAGTGCACTGACAGGGGGCGCATCCTACGAGCAGTACTTC
j_gene: TRBJ2-7; d_gene: TRBD2; abundance: many; v_gene: TRBV5-1; CDR3aa: CASSASGSYEQYF; CDR3nt: TGCGCCAGCAGCGCTAGCGGGAGCTACGAGCAGTACTTC
j_gene: TRBJ2-1; d_gene: TRBD2; abundance: NA; v_gene: TRBV7-3; CDR3aa: CASSSGTTNEQFF; CDR3nt: TGTGCCAGCAGCAGCGGGACTACCAATGAGCAGTTCTTC
j_gene: TRBJ2-7; d_gene: NA; abundance: many; v_gene: TRBV27; CDR3aa: CASSFKGYEQYF; CDR3nt: TGTGCCAGCAGTTTTAAGGGCTACGAGCAGTACTTC
j_gene: TRBJ2-7; d_gene: NA; abundance: many; v_gene: TRBV28; CDR3aa: CASSSVRSSHYEQYF; CDR3nt: TGTGCCAGCAGTTCAGTTAGGTCTAGCCATTACGAGCAGTACTTC
j_gene: TRBJ1-3; d_gene: NA; abundance: many; v_gene: TRBV29-1; CDR3aa: CSVAGFGNTIYF; CDR3nt: TGCAGCGTTGCCGGGTTTGGAAACACCATATATTTT
j_gene: TRBJ1-5; d_gene: NA; abundance: many; v_gene: TRBV7-2; CDR3aa: CASRDGTNSNQPQHF; CDR3nt: TGTGCCAGCAGAGACGGGACAAATAGCAATCAGCCCCAGCATTTT
j_gene: TRBJ2-2; d_gene: TRBD1; abundance: many; v_gene: TRBV9; CDR3aa: CASSVPTGGQSGELFF; CDR3nt: TGTGCCAGCAGCGTACCGACAGGGGGCCAATCCGGGGAGCTGTTTTTT
j_gene: TRBJ1-3; d_gene: NA; abundance: few; v_gene: TRBV5-5; CDR3aa: CASSLETRESGNTIYF; CDR3nt: TGTGCCAGCAGCTTGGAGACCAGGGAATCGGGAAACACCATATATTTT
j_gene: TRBJ1-5; d_gene: NA; abundance: NA; v_gene: TRBV20-1; CDR3aa: CSARDLLSNQPQNF; CDR3nt: TGCAGTGCTAGAGATCTCCTCAGTAATCAGCCCCAGAATTTT
j_gene: TRBJ2-5; d_gene: TRBD1; abundance: many; v_gene: TRBV5-1; CDR3aa: CASKSPLGQGAETQYF; CDR3nt: TGCGCCAGCAAATCCCCTCTTGGACAGGGGGCAGAGACCCAGTACTTC
j_gene: TRBJ1-5; d_gene: NA; abundance: many; v_gene: TRBV20-1; CDR3aa: CSARGLTARDMDQPQNF; CDR3nt: TGCAGTGCTAGAGGCCTCACCGCCCGGGACATGGATCAGCCCCAGAATTTT
j_gene: TRBJ2-5; d_gene: TRBD2; abundance: many; v_gene: TRBV29-1; CDR3aa: CSGSGGLGETQYF; CDR3nt: TGCAGCGGAAGCGGGGGACTTGGAGAGACCCAGTACTTC
j_gene: TRBJ1-4; d_gene: NA; abundance: many; v_gene: TRBV4-1; CDR3aa: CASSHWRRGEKLFF; CDR3nt: TGCGCCAGCAGCCACTGGAGACGTGGTGAAAAACTGTTTTTT
j_gene: TRBJ1-2; d_gene: NA; abundance: many; v_gene: TRBV29-1; CDR3aa: CSVWGGRGYGYTF; CDR3nt: TGCAGCGTATGGGGGGGTCGAGGCTATGGCTACACCTTC
j_gene: TRBJ1-1; d_gene: NA; abundance: many; v_gene: TRBV20-1; CDR3aa: CSAGKGNTEAFF; CDR3nt: TGCAGTGCAGGGAAAGGGAACACTGAAGCTTTCTTT
j_gene: TRBJ1-1; d_gene: TRBD1; abundance: many; v_gene: TRBV6-5; CDR3aa: CASRPGQGGTEAFF; CDR3nt: TGTGCCAGCAGACCTGGACAGGGGGGGACTGAAGCTTTCTTT
j_gene: TRBJ1-3; d_gene: NA; abundance: many; v_gene: TRBV27; CDR3aa: CASSFLGSGNTIYF; CDR3nt: TGTGCCAGCAGTTTTTTAGGGTCCGGAAACACCATATATTTT
j_gene: TRBJ1-4; d_gene: TRBD1; abundance: many; v_gene: TRBV12-3/TRBV12-4; CDR3aa: CASSHRGQGAIEKLFF; CDR3nt: TGTGCCAGCAGCCACCGAGGACAGGGGGCTATTGAAAAACTGTTTTTT
j_gene: TRBJ1-4; d_gene: NA; abundance: many; v_gene: TRBV5-1; CDR3aa: CASSPGTENEKLFF; CDR3nt: TGCGCCAGCAGCCCCGGGACTGAGAATGAAAAACTGTTTTTT
j_gene: TRBJ1-4; d_gene: TRBD1; abundance: many; v_gene: TRBV5-5; CDR3aa: CASSPGTGFSKLFF; CDR3nt: TGTGCCAGCAGCCCCGGGACAGGGTTCTCAAAACTGTTTTTT
j_gene: TRBJ2-1; d_gene: NA; abundance: many; v_gene: TRBV5-6; CDR3aa: CASSFILSPLTYNEQFF; CDR3nt: TGTGCCAGCAGCTTCATTCTCTCCCCTCTGACCTACAATGAGCAGTTCTTC
j_gene: TRBJ1-5; d_gene: TRBD1; abundance: many; v_gene: TRBV6-2/TRBV6-3; CDR3aa: CASSYLTGSAVGNQPQHF; CDR3nt: TGTGCCAGCAGTTACCTGACAGGGTCGGCGGTAGGCAATCAGCCCCAGCATTTT
j_gene: TRBJ2-2; d_gene: NA; abundance: NA; v_gene: TRBV12-3/TRBV12-4; CDR3aa: CASSLLTSSTGELFF; CDR3nt: TGTGCCAGCAGCCTCCTGACTAGTTCCACCGGGGAGCTGTTTTTT
j_gene: TRBJ2-7; d_gene: TRBD2; abundance: many; v_gene: TRBV5-1; CDR3aa: CASTPGTTGFEQYF; CDR3nt: TGCGCCAGCACCCCCGGGACTACGGGCTTCGAGCAGTACTTC
j_gene: TRBJ2-2; d_gene: TRBD2; abundance: many; v_gene: TRBV12-3/TRBV12-4; CDR3aa: CASSKGRGGRNTGELFF; CDR3nt: TGTGCCAGCAGCAAAGGGCGGGGGGGTAGAAACACCGGGGAGCTGTTTTTT
j_gene: TRBJ2-7; d_gene: TRBD1; abundance: many; v_gene: TRBV12-3/TRBV12-4; CDR3aa: CASSWTGREQYF; CDR3nt: TGTGCCAGCAGCTGGACAGGGCGCGAGCAGTACTTC
j_gene: TRBJ2-3; d_gene: TRBD1; abundance: NA; v_gene: TRBV7-9; CDR3aa: CASSPLQGAVTDTQYF; CDR3nt: TGTGCCAGCAGCCCACTACAGGGGGCGGTCACAGATACGCAGTATTTT
j_gene: TRBJ2-7; d_gene: NA; abundance: many; v_gene: TRBV20-1; CDR3aa: CSARGGNPNTYEQYF; CDR3nt: TGCAGTGCTAGAGGGGGGAACCCTAATACTTACGAGCAGTACTTC
j_gene: TRBJ2-5; d_gene: TRBD2; abundance: many; v_gene: TRBV20-1; CDR3aa: CSARVSSGTAGETQYF; CDR3nt: TGCAGTGCTAGAGTGTCTAGCGGGACAGCCGGGGAGACCCAGTACTTC
j_gene: TRBJ2-7; d_gene: NA; abundance: many; v_gene: TRBV20-1; CDR3aa: CSAGSTAYEQYF; CDR3nt: TGCAGTGCTGGCTCCACGGCCTACGAGCAGTACTTC
j_gene: TRBJ2-7; d_gene: NA; abundance: many; v_gene: TRBV5-1; CDR3aa: CASTLRGGYEQYF; CDR3nt: TGCGCCAGCACCCTGAGGGGGGGGTACGAGCAGTACTTC
j_gene: TRBJ2-1; d_gene: TRBD1; abundance: many; v_gene: TRBV28; CDR3aa: CASSFGTGNNEQFF; CDR3nt: TGTGCCAGCAGTTTTGGGACAGGGAACAATGAGCAGTTCTTC